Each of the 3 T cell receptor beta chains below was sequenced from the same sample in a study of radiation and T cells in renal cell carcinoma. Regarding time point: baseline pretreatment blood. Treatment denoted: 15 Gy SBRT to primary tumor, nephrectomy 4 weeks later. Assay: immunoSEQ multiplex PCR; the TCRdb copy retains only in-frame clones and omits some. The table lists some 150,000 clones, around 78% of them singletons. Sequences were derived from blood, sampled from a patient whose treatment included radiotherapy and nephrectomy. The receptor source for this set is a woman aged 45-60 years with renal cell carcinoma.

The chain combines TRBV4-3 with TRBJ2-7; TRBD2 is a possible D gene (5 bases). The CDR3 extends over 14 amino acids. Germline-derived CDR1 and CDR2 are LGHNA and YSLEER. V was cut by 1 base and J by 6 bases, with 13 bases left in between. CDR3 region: CASSQVEDRGEQYF. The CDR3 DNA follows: TGCGCCAGCAGCCAAGTAGAGGACCGGGGCGAGCAGTACTTC.

CDR3 in amino acids: CASSPRTGEDEQYF. Here the CDR3 DNA reads TGTGCCAGCAGTCCGCGGACAGGGGAAGACGAGCAGTACTTC. The chain has TRBV27 and TRBJ2-7; the match to TRBD1 covers 9 bases. The CDR3 is made up of 14 amino acids. The V gene end was trimmed by 5 bases and the J gene end by 5 bases; junction bases not matched to a gene: 7. Germline values: CDR1 MNHEY, CDR2 SMNVEV (reference sequence).

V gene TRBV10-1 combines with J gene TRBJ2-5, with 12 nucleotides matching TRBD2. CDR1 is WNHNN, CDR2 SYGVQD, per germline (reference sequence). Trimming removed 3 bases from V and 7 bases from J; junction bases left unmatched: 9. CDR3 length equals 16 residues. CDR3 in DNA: TGCGCCAGCAGTGACCCCGGGACTAGCGGGTACGGGACCCAGTACTTC. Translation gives CASSDPGTSGYGTQYF.